This T cell receptor beta chain was documented in a study of blood T cells in healthy people across ages (dated by TCRdb to between 2015 and 2016). General notes on the study: In model experiments, template switching captured roughly one uniquely barcoded TCR beta cDNA molecule for every two T cells. The study measured age-related changes in TCR beta repertoire diversity using deep sequencing normalized with unique cDNA molecular identifiers. The donors were split into four age groups: young (average around 15 years), middle-aged (over 35), aged (roughly 60) and long-lived (more than 80). To avoid experimental bias, donors of different ages were spread randomly across the sequencing lanes. Using the same blood draw, the study looked at two additional independent replicas of 1 million unique cDNA reads for two donors, one aged 18 to 30 and the other aged 80 or older. Points the paper makes about the study in general: Since profiling was done on bulk unsorted PBMCs, naive and antigen-experienced compartments could not be conclusively compared. Compared with the aged group, the long-lived group had more naive CD4+ T cells, fewer expanded clones and increased TCR diversity, suggesting age selection. Observed TCR beta diversity per million T cells fell roughly linearly with age, and a significant reduction was already apparent by age around 39. Estimates of total diversity from one million sequenced T cells were regarded as lower bounds and underestimates. There was a strong correlation between observed TCR beta diversity and the percentage of naive T cells measured by flow cytometry. Donor CMV infection status was unknown, potentially confounding age-related changes in expanded clonotypes.

Inclusive of the bounding cysteine and phenylalanine, the CDR3 is 15 residues long. The retained sequence is limited to the CDR3, 45 bases, with the frame set at the first base. Trimming takes 2 bases from V and 0 bases from J, and the germline ends sit 12 bases apart. Based on the germline V gene, the CDR1 and CDR2 sequences are SQVTM and ANQGSEA. Details on this clonotype: The clone's antigen remains unknown. Base qualities are not provided; no much larger clone lies one nucleotide away.

Donors were a few dozen systemically healthy Caucasian individuals from Russia aged roughly 6 to 95 years. Roughly 10 milliliters of peripheral blood were collected from each donor into EDTA-treated Vacutainer tubes. Ficoll-Paque density-gradient centrifugation was used to isolate PBMCs, with at least 6 million per sample. Total RNA, at least 5 micrograms per sample, was extracted from PBMCs with Trizol reagent. Naive CD45RAhigh/CD27high T cell percentages were measured by flow cytometry on a PBMC aliquot from every donor. Library construction relied on 5' RACE. Sequencing relied on an Illumina HiSeq 2500. A second PCR of about 7 to 12 cycles was performed with a sample-barcoded 5' primer and a J-beta primer mix. A template-switch 5' adaptor carrying 12 random nucleotides introduced a unique molecular identifier onto each TCR beta cDNA molecule. Each sample yielded at least 3 million CDR3-containing paired-end reads. All of the RNA was converted into first-strand cDNA using the Mint cDNA synthesis kit, with a TRBC-specific oligonucleotide serving as the primer. Following uracil-DNA glycosylase treatment, a first 18-cycle PCR with universal primers M1SS and BC2_uni_R was performed on all cDNA. The original pipeline was this. For normalization, 1 million high-quality reads, each with a distinct molecular identifier, were randomly selected from each sample. Instead of being binned into consensus sequences, reads with shared molecular identifiers were discarded. CDR3 identification, clonotype clustering and error correction used MiTCR with a Q25 quality threshold and the strictest error-elimination algorithm. A nonparametric unseen species model using Euler transformation provided a lower-bound estimate of total TCR beta diversity. TCRdb ran its own pipeline on the public reads, namely fastp trimming at Q25 and MiXCR clone calling, and kept in-frame beta chains. Rows matching on CDR3 protein sequence are summarized as one entry with the most common DNA and genes. TCRdb, not the authors, supplied the V and J calls. The sample data list hundreds of thousands of distinct CDR3 sequences, and about 42% of these were observed just once. 15% to 20% of the sample belongs to the ten largest clones.

This sequence uses TRBV29-1 and TRBJ2-3; the D gene assignment is ambiguous. This clonotype originated in a man at least 80 years old in good health. The sample taken for sequencing was blood. The CDR3 protein is CSVERDWSSTDTQYF. The DNA sequence is as follows: TGCAGCGTTGAAAGGGATTGGTCTAGCACAGATACGCAGTATTTT.